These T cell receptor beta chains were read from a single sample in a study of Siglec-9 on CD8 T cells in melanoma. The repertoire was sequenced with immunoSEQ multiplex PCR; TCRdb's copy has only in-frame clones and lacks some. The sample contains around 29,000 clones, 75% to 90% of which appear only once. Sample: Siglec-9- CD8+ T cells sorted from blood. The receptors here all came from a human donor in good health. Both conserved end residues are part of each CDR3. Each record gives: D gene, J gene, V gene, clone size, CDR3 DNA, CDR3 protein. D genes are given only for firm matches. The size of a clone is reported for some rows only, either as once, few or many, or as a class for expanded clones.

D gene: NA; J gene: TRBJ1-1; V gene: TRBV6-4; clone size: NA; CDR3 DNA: TGTGCCAGCAGCAGAACAACACAGGTGGCTGAAGCTTTCTTT; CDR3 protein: CASSRTTQVAEAFF
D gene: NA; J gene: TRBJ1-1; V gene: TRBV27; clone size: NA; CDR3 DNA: TGTGCCAGCAGTGCGGGGGCGGGAGAGCAGACTGAAGCTTTCTTT; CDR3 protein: CASSAGAGEQTEAFF
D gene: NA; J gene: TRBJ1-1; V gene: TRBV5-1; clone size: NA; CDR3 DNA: TGCGCCAGCAGCTTGGATGAGGGATTGGGCACTGAAGCTTTCTTT; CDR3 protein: CASSLDEGLGTEAFF
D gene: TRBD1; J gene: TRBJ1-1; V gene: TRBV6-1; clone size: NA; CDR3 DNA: TGTGCCAGCCGTAAAGACAGGGTCGGAGACGCTGAAGCTTTCTTT; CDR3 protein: CASRKDRVGDAEAFF
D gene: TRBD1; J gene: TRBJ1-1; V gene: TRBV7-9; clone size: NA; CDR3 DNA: TGTGCCAGCGGCTTGGAGGGGGCGTACACTGAAGCTTTCTTT; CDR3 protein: CASGLEGAYTEAFF
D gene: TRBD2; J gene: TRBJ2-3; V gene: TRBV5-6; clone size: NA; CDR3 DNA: TGTGCCAGCAGCCCAGGGACTAGCGGGACAGATACGCAGTATTTT; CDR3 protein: CASSPGTSGTDTQYF
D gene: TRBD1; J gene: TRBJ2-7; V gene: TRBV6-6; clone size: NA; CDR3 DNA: TGTGCCACCTGGGACAGCTCCTACGAGCAGTACTTC; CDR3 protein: CATWDSSYEQYF
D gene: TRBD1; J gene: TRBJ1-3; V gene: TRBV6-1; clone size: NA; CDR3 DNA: TGTGCCAGCAGTGAAGCCGGCCTTCTAAGCGAGGGGGCAGACACCATATATTTT; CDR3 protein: CASSEAGLLSEGADTIYF
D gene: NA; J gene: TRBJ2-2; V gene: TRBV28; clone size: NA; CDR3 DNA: TGTGCCAGCAGTTTCCGAGGGCTGAACACCGGGGAGCTGTTTTTT; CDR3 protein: CASSFRGLNTGELFF
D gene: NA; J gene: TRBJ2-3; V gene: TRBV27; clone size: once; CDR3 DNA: TGTGCCAGCAGTTTACTAGCAACAGATACGCAGTATTTT; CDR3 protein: CASSLLATDTQYF
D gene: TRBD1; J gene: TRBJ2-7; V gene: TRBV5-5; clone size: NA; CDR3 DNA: TGTGCCAGCAGCTGGGGACAGGGCTACGAGCAGTACTTC; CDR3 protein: CASSWGQGYEQYF
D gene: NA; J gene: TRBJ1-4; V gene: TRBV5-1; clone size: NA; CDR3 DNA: TGCGCCAGCAGCTTGGGAGGGGTTAGTGAAAAACTGTTTTTT; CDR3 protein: CASSLGGVSEKLFF
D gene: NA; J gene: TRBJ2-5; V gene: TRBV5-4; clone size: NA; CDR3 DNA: TGTGCCAGCAGCTCGCCGGGACCAGGCGGGACCCAGTACTTC; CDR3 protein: CASSSPGPGGTQYF
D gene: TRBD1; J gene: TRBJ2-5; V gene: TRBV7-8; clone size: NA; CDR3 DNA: TGTGCCACCTTGTCGGGACAGGGGGCCCCCCTAGAGACCCAGTACTTC; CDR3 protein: CATLSGQGAPLETQYF
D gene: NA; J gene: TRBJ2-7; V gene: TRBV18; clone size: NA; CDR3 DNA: TGTGCCAGCTCACCGGGAGGGGGAGGGGACGAGCAGTACTTC; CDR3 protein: CASSPGGGGDEQYF
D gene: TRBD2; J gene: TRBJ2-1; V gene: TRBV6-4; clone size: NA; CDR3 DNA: TGTGCCAGCAGTCATCTAGCGGGTAATGAGCAGTTCTTC; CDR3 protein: CASSHLAGNEQFF
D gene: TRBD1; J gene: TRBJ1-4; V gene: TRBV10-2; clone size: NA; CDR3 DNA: TGCGCCAGCAGTGAGTCAGGGGGCCCTAATGAAAAACTGTTTTTT; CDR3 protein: CASSESGGPNEKLFF
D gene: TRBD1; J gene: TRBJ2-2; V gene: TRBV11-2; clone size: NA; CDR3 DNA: TGTGCCAGCAGCGTGACAGGGGTGAACACCGGGGAGCTGTTTTTT; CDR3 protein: CASSVTGVNTGELFF
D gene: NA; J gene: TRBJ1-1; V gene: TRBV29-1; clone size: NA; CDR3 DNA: TGCAGCGTCGATCCTATGGGGACGGCAGGTTTTGAAACTGAAGCTTTCTTT; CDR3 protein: CSVDPMGTAGFETEAFF
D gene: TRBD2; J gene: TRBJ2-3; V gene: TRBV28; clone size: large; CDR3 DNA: TGTGCCAGCAGTTCCACGGGACTAGCGGGCACCGCGACTAGCACAGATACGCAGTATTTT; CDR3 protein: CASSSTGLAGTATSTDTQYF
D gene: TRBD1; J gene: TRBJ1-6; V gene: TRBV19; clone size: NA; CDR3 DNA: TGTGCCAGTACCCATCTCGTCGGGACAGGGCTTATTGGTTCACCCCTCCACTTT; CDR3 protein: CASTHLVGTGLIGSPLHF
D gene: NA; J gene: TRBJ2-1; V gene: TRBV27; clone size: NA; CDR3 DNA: TGTGCCAGCAGTTTTCAGGGACGATACAATGAGCAGTTCTTC; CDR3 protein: CASSFQGRYNEQFF
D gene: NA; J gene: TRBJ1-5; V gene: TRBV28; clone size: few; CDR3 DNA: TGTGCCAGCAGCCGGAGGAATCAGCCCCAGCATTTT; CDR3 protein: CASSRRNQPQHF
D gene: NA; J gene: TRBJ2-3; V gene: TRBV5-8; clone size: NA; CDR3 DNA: TGTGCCAGCAGCTCGGGTTGGGGGGAAGATACGCAGTATTTT; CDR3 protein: CASSSGWGEDTQYF
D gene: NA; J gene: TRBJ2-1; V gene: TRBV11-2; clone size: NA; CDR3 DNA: TGTGCCAGCAGCTTAATTGCAGTTAGGGAGCAGTTCTTC; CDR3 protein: CASSLIAVREQFF
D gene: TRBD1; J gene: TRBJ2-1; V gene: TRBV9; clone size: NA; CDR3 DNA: TGTGCCAGCAGCTCAACATCCGGGACAGAGTACAATGAGCAGTTCTTC; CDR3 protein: CASSSTSGTEYNEQFF
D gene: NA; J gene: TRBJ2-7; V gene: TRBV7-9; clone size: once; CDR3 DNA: TGTGCCAGCAGCCACAATCATATCTTCGGCTCCGAGCAGTACTTC; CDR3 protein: CASSHNHIFGSEQYF
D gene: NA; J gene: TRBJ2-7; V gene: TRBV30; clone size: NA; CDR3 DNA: TGTGCCTGGAGTGTAGGGACAACGAGCTCCTACGAGCAGTACTTC; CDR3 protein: CAWSVGTTSSYEQYF
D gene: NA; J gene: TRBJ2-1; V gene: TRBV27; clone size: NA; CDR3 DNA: TGTGCCAGCATCGACAGAGTCTACAATGAGCAGTTCTTC; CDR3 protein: CASIDRVYNEQFF
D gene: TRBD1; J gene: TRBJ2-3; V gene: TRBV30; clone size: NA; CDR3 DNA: TGTGCCTCAGGGACAGGGGATATGGATACGCAGTATTTT; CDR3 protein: CASGTGDMDTQYF
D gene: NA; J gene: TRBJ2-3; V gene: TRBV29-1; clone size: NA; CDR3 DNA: TGCAGCGTTGAAGACAGGGATTTATCAGATACGCAGTATTTT; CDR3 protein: CSVEDRDLSDTQYF
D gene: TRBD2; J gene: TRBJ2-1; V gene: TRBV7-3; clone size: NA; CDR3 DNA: TGTGCCAGCAGCACTATAGCGGGGAGATACAATGAGCAGTTCTTC; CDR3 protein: CASSTIAGRYNEQFF
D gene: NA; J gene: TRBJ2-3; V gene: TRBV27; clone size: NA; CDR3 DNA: TGTGCCAGCAGTTCTAGGGCCCCAGATACGCAGTATTTT; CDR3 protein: CASSSRAPDTQYF
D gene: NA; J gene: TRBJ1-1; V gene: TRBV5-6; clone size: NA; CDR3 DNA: TGTGCCAGCAGCTTGGTATCTAACACTGAAGCTTTCTTT; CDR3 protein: CASSLVSNTEAFF
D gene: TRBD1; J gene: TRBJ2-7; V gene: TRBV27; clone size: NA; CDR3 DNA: TGTGCCAGCAGTTTACTCTCAGGGGGCTCCTACGAGCAGTACTTC; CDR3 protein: CASSLLSGGSYEQYF
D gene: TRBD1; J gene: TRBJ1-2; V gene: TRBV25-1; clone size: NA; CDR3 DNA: TGTGCCAGACCGGGACAGCATGTCATCTATGGCTACACCTTC; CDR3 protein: CARPGQHVIYGYTF
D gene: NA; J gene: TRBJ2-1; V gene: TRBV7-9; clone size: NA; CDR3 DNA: TGTGCCAGCAGCCCCAGGGTGGGGACACACAATGAGCAGTTCTTC; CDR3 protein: CASSPRVGTHNEQFF
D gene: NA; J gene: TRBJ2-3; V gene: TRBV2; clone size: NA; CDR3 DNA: TGTGCCGTGGGGGCAGGGAGCACAGATACGCAGTATTTT; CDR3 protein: CAVGAGSTDTQYF
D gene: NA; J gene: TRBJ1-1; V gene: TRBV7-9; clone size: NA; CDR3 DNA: TGTGCCAGCAGGGCCTCTTCGGGGGACACTGAAGCTTTCTTT; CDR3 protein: CASRASSGDTEAFF
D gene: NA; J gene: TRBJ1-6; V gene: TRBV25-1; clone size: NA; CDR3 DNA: TGTGCCAGCAGTGATCAGGGGCCCTCCTATAATTCACCCCTCCACTTT; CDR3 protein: CASSDQGPSYNSPLHF